Listed here are 8 T cell receptor beta chains from one sample, sequenced in a study of regulatory T cells in long-lasting Graves disease (TCRdb year 2021). The time point label of this sample denotes: newly diagnosed GD, antithyroid drugs for less than 3 months. For both TCR sequencing and RNA sequencing, RNA was extracted from PBMCs using TRIzol. The method was multiplex PCR. TCRdb shows the sequencer as Illumina HiSeq 4000. To build TCR beta libraries, CDR3 regions were amplified by Arm-PCR using iRepertoire HTBI primers. Clones were called with MiXCR by TCRdb after fastp trimmed the public reads at Q25, and only in-frame beta chains were retained. Identical CDR3 protein sequences are pooled into one entry, listed with their most common genes and DNA. For this sample the table gives approximately 210,000 distinct CDR3 sequences, of which 18% were detected only once. Around 20% of the sample is in the top ten clones.

Material: peripheral blood mononuclear cells (PBMCs), obtained at new diagnosis, from a patient treated with antithyroid drugs. The origin of the receptors is a female donor with Graves disease.

This clonotype was seen repeatedly, ten times or more. The chain's CDR3 is CASSRAGTSGSAYEQYF. As DNA, the CDR3 is TGTGCCAGTAGTAGAGCCGGGACTAGCGGCAGTGCCTACGAGCAGTACTTC. The rearrangement links TRBV19 to TRBJ2-7; 11 positions match TRBD2. The germline gives CDR1 LNHDA, CDR2 SQIVND (reference sequence). The CDR3 has 17 amino acids. With 4 bases clipped from V and 2 bases from J, the junction kept 10 bases outside the gene matches. The full variable domain, with the rest looked up from reference TRBV19 and TRBJ2-7, is DGGITQSPKYLFRKEGQNVTLSCEQNLNHDAMYWYRQDPGQGLRLIYYSQIVNDFQKGDIAEGYSVSREKKESFPLTVTSAQKNPTAFYLCASSRAGTSGSAYEQYFGPGTRLTVT.

This clonotype was counted many times. The V call is TRBV20-1, the J call TRBJ2-5, with 8 bases lining up with TRBD2. Trimming took 6 bases from V and 4 from J; bases not matched to a gene: 13. CDR3 length equals 15 residues. Per the germline V gene, CDR1 is DFQATT and CDR2 is SNEGSKA (reference sequence). CDR3 loop: CSAHPPGLAGETQYF. The CDR3 DNA follows: TGCAGTGCGCACCCACCGGGGCTAGCGGGAGAGACCCAGTACTTC.

This clonotype has at least ten counts. CDR3 in amino acids: CASSPPSPLEYYEQYF. CDR3 nucleotides: TGTGCCAGCTCACCACCGTCACCACTAGAGTATTACGAGCAGTACTTC. The J gene is TRBJ2-7, the V gene TRBV18, with D possibly being TRBD2 (5 bases). The CDR3 totals 16 residues. The germline V gene has CDR1 KGHSH and CDR2 LQKENI. The ends were cut back, 0 bases at V and 4 bases at J, with 16 bases in the middle.

This clonotype showed up many times. The DNA of the CDR3 is TGTGCCAGCAGCTTGGATTTCAGGAGAGGGGAGACCCAGTACTTC. It is translated as CASSLDFRRGETQYF. This chain links TRBV5-5 with TRBJ2-5, with TRBD2 as a possible D gene (5 bases). Germline V gene data show CDR1 as SGHKS and CDR2 as YYEKEE (reference sequence). The CDR3 loop spans 15 amino acids. V lost 0 bases to trimming and J lost 5 bases, with 14 bases between them. Based on the CDR3 plus reference TRBV5-5 and TRBJ2-5, the full variable domain is DAGVTQSPTHLIKTRGQQVTLRCSPISGHKSVSWYQQVLGQGPQFIFQYYEKEERGRGNFPDRFSARQFPNYSSELNVNALLLGDSALYLCASSLDFRRGETQYFGPGTRLLVL.

This rearrangement joins TRBV3-1 to TRBJ2-2; 9 bases fit TRBD1. The germline gives CDR1 LGHDT, CDR2 YNNKEL (reference sequence). The V and J ends lost 6 bases and 2 bases, in that order; junction bases with no gene match: 1. The CDR3 sequence is 14 residues long. CDR3 sequence reads: CASRGQGNTGELFF. For the CDR3, the DNA is TGTGCCAGCAGGGGACAGGGAAACACCGGGGAGCTGTTTTTT.

This clonotype was seen repeatedly, ten times or more. This chain uses TRBV5-8 with TRBJ1-2; D is unresolved. Per germline, CDR1 SGHTS and CDR2 YDEGEE. Trimming left V 2 bases short and J 6 bases short, with 5 bases between. The CDR3 runs 11 residues. The CDR3 spells CASSFPDGYTF. In DNA, the CDR3 is TGTGCCAGCAGCTTTCCGGATGGCTACACCTTC. Complete variable domain (other parts from reference TRBV5-8 and TRBJ1-2): EAGVTQSPTHLIKTRGQQATLRCSPISGHTSVYWYQQALGLGLQFLLWYDEGEERNRGNFPPRFSGRQFPNYSSELNVNALELEDSALYLCASSFPDGYTFGSGTRLTVV.

The chain combines TRBV2 with TRBJ1-6; 9 nucleotides match TRBD1. The germline V gene encodes CDR1 SNHLY and CDR2 FYNNEI. J gave up 10 bases and V 6 bases, and 7 bases lay outside the gene matches. The CDR3 consists of 14 residues. CDR3 region: CASSDRGVGSPLHF. In DNA form, the CDR3 reads TGTGCCAGCAGCGACAGGGGGGTTGGGTCACCCCTCCACTTT. Complete variable domain (other parts from reference TRBV2 and TRBJ1-6): EPEVTQTPSHQVTQMGQEVILRCVPISNHLYFYWYRQILGQKVEFLVSFYNNEISEKSEIFDDQFSVERPDGSNFTLKIRSTKLEDSAMYFCASSDRGVGSPLHFGNGTRLTVT.

For this clonotype: This sequence may be a read error, since a much larger clone differs from it by one base. V is TRBV24-1 and J is TRBJ2-1; D is unresolved. The CDR3 length is 13 residues. Germline CDR1 and CDR2: KGHDR and SFDVKD. This chain's CDR3 is CDTHSSTRNEQFF. DNA for the CDR3: TGTGACACACACTCTTCAACGCGCAATGAGCAGTTCTTC.